The source of this T cell receptor (beta chain) is a study of cytomegalovirus exposure and HLA in healthy donors. PCR employed 60 Vbeta and 13 Jbeta primers. Libraries were prepared by immunoSEQ multiplex PCR; TCRdb keeps only in-frame clonotypes and omits some of them. The profile shows approximately 120,000 clones, 80% of them singletons. This clone was observed a few times. Sequencing input: PBMCs. This clonotype was sampled from a man aged 30-40 years in good health and CMV-seropositive.

CDR3 sequence reads: CASSEGGRGSGANVLTF. The CDR3, as DNA: TGTGCCAGCAGTGAAGGGGGCAGGGGGTCTGGGGCCAACGTCCTGACTTTC. This rearrangement joins TRBV25-1 to TRBJ2-6, with 7 bases lining up with TRBD1. This CDR3 has 17 residues. The V gene's germline CDR1 is MGHDK and CDR2 SYGVNS. V gave up 2 bases and J gave up 1 base; unmatched junction bases: 5.